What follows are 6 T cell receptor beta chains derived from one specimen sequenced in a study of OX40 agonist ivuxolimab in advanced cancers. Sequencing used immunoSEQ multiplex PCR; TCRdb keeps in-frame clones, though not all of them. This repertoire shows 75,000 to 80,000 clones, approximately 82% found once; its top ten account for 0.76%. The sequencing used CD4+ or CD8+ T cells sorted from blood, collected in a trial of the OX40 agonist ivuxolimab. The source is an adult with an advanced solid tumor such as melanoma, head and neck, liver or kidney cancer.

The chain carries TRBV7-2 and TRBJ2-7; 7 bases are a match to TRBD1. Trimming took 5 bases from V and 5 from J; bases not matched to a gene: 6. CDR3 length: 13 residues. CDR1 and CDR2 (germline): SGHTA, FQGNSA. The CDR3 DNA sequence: TGTGCCAGCAGCCTAGACAGGGCGAACGAGCAGTACTTC. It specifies CASSLDRANEQYF.

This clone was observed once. The CDR3 loop is CASRGGGGQETQYF. The CDR3 nucleotides are TGCGCCAGCAGAGGAGGGGGCGGTCAAGAGACCCAGTACTTC. The V gene is TRBV4-1, the J gene TRBJ2-5; maybe TRBD1 (7 bases). V lost 6 bases to trimming and J lost 2 bases, with 13 bases between them. This CDR3 is built from 14 residues. Germline V gene lookup returns CDR1 MGHRA and CDR2 YSYEKL.

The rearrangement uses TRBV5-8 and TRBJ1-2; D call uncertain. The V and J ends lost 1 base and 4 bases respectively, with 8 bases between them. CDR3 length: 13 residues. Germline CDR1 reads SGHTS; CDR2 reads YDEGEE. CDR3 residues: CASSLRFSYGYTF. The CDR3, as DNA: TGTGCCAGCAGCTTGCGGTTTAGCTATGGCTACACCTTC.

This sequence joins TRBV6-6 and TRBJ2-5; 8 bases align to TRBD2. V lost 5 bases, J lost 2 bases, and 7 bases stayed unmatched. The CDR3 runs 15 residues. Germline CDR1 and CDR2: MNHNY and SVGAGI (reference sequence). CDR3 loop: CASSRPGLGQETQYF. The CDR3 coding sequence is TGTGCCAGCAGTCGCCCGGGACTAGGGCAAGAGACCCAGTACTTC.

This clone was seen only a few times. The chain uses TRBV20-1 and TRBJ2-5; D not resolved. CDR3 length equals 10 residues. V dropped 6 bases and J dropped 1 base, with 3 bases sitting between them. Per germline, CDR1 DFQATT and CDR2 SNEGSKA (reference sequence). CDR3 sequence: CSAFQETQYF. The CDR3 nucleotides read TGCAGTGCGTTCCAAGAGACCCAGTACTTC.

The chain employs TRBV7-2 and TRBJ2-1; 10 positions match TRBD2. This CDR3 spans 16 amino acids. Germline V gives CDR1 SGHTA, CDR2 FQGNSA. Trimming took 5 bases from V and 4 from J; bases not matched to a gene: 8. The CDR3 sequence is CASSPQTAGGYNEQFF. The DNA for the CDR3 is TGTGCCAGCAGCCCCCAAACAGCGGGGGGGTACAATGAGCAGTTCTTC.